One sample yielded the 31 T cell receptor beta chains listed below, sequenced in a study of shared clonotypes between healthy human individuals. It was CD45RO-negative cells, positively selected for CCR7, that made up naive CD8 cells, with terminally differentiated effector memory CD45RA+ cells excluded. Repertoires were generated with immunoSEQ multiplex PCR, while TCRdb's copy carries only in-frame clones and drops some. This sample carries around 2.1 million clones, approximately 94% of them seen once, and the ten largest clones take over 1.5%. The sequenced sample was naive CD8+ T cells from PBMCs. All receptors come from a man between 18 and 29 years old in good health. Some clones in this sample may be carry-over from other donors' samples.

The chain employs TRBV5-1 and TRBJ2-5; maybe TRBD1 (6 bases). Trimming took off 0 bases at V and 5 bases at J, with 14 bases between the two ends. The CDR3 is 15 amino acids. In germline, CDR1 is SGHRS, CDR2 YFSETQ. This CDR3 reads CASSLEDSLGETQYF. The CDR3, as DNA: TGCGCCAGCAGCTTGGAGGACAGCCTTGGGGAGACCCAGTACTTC.

The chain has TRBV7-9 and TRBJ2-5, with 7 bases matching TRBD2. The germline gives CDR1 SEHNR, CDR2 FQNEAQ (reference sequence). With 4 bases clipped from V and 2 bases from J, the junction kept 16 bases outside the gene matches. This CDR3 has 18 residues. Here the CDR3 DNA reads TGTGCCAGCAGCTCTACCCTCCAGCTAGCGGAGGCTCAAGAGACCCAGTACTTC. Encoded protein: CASSSTLQLAEAQETQYF.

The chain recombines TRBV7-9 with TRBJ2-7; the match to TRBD1 covers 8 bases. J gave up 5 bases and V 5 bases, and 8 bases lay outside the gene matches. The CDR3 length is 14 residues. The germline gives CDR1 SEHNR, CDR2 FQNEAQ (reference sequence). CDR3 amino acids: CASSRDRGAHEQYF. CDR3 coding DNA: TGTGCCAGCAGCCGAGACAGGGGCGCCCACGAGCAGTACTTC.

The chain uses TRBV5-6 and TRBJ1-6, with 9 bases that match TRBD1. The CDR3 consists of 15 residues. Per germline, CDR1 SGHDT and CDR2 YYEEEE. V shed 4 bases and J 7 bases; nucleotides not matched to a gene: 6. The CDR3 protein is CASSLTGTGNSPLHF. As DNA, the CDR3 is TGTGCCAGCAGCCTAACCGGGACAGGGAATTCACCCCTCCACTTT.

V and J are TRBV9 and TRBJ2-7, with TRBD1 matching 9 bases. The CDR3 has 16 residues. CDR1 and CDR2 from the germline V gene are SGDLS and YYNGEE. With 3 bases clipped from V and 5 bases from J, the junction kept 12 bases outside the gene matches. This CDR3 reads CASSESTGGSFHEQYF. CDR3 coding DNA: TGTGCCAGCAGCGAGTCCACAGGGGGCTCCTTCCACGAGCAGTACTTC.

The table lists this clone with a count of one. V usage is TRBV2 and J usage is TRBJ2-7; TRBD1 aligns across 7 bases. In germline, CDR1 is SNHLY, CDR2 FYNNEI. With V trimmed by 0 bases and J by 4 bases, 6 bases remained unmatched. CDR3 length equals 15 residues. The CDR3 region is CASSEAAGGFYEQYF. The DNA of the CDR3 is TGTGCCAGCAGTGAAGCGGCAGGGGGTTTTTACGAGCAGTACTTC.

V and J are TRBV27 and TRBJ2-7; no clear D. V dropped 3 bases and J dropped 1 base, with 10 bases sitting between them. The V gene's germline CDR1 is MNHEY and CDR2 SMNVEV (reference sequence). The CDR3 is 14 residues long. The CDR3, as DNA: TGTGCCAGCAGTTTCGGGTACCGATCCTACGAGCAGTACTTC. This gives the protein CASSFGYRSYEQYF.

The chain carries TRBV5-4 and TRBJ1-1, with D uncertain. The V end was cut by 0 bases, the J end by 2 bases, with 11 bases between. There are 15 residues in the CDR3. Germline loops: CDR1 SGHNT, CDR2 YYREEE (reference sequence). The CDR3 coding sequence is TGTGCCAGCAGCTTGGGTGTGGACTTAAACACTGAAGCTTTCTTT. Amino acid sequence: CASSLGVDLNTEAFF.

The chain combines TRBV28 with TRBJ2-7; 12 positions agree with TRBD2. Germline values: CDR1 MDHEN, CDR2 SYDVKM. Unmatched junction bases numbered 13, after V lost 4 bases and J lost 6 bases. CDR3 length equals 17 residues. The CDR3 reads CASSSARLAGALGEQYF. CDR3 bases: TGTGCCAGCAGTTCGGCAAGACTAGCGGGAGCGTTAGGCGAGCAGTACTTC. The full variable domain, completed using reference TRBV28 and TRBJ2-7, is DVKVTQSSRYLVKRTGEKVFLECVQDMDHENMFWYRQDPGLGLRLIYFSYDVKMKEKGDIPEGYSVSREKKERFSLILESASTNQTSMYLCASSSARLAGALGEQYFGPGTRLTVT.

The chain couples TRBV5-1 to TRBJ1-1; unclear D gene. The CDR3 consists of 14 residues. Germline V gives CDR1 SGHRS, CDR2 YFSETQ. Trimming took 1 base from V and 1 from J, leaving 8 bases between them. The CDR3 sequence: CASSLSFGNTEAFF. DNA for the CDR3: TGCGCCAGCAGCTTGAGTTTCGGGAACACTGAAGCTTTCTTT.

V is TRBV9 and J is TRBJ2-7; the D call may be TRBD1 or TRBD2 (5 bases each). Per germline, CDR1 SGDLS and CDR2 YYNGEE. The CDR3 runs to 13 residues. The ends were cut back, 7 bases at V and 2 bases at J, with 13 bases in the middle. The CDR3: CASGPGAPYEQYF. CDR3 DNA sequence: TGTGCCAGCGGCCCCGGGGCTCCCTACGAGCAGTACTTC.

This chain joins TRBV11-2 and TRBJ1-5; the D is unclear. V lost 2 bases to trimming and J lost 3 bases, with 11 bases between them. Germline CDR1 is SGHAT and CDR2 is FQNNGV. The CDR3 has 15 amino acids. The CDR3 spells CASSLTWGANQPQHF. The CDR3 DNA follows: TGTGCCAGCAGCTTAACTTGGGGAGCCAATCAGCCCCAGCATTTT.

The CDR3 protein is CARGPNYSNQPQHF. The CDR3 DNA reads as TGTGCGAGGGGTCCGAACTATAGCAATCAGCCCCAGCATTTT. J is TRBJ1-5 and V is TRBV2, with a possible D match to TRBD1 (5 bases). The CDR3 runs 14 residues. Per the germline V gene, CDR1 is SNHLY and CDR2 is FYNNEI.

This chain joins TRBV29-1 and TRBJ2-5; D unclear. CDR3 size: 10 residues. Germline-derived CDR1 and CDR2 are SQVTM and ANQGSEA. Trimming shortened V by 7 bases and J by 5 bases, and 8 bases separated the two germline ends. Written as DNA, the CDR3 is TGCAGCGCTTTCAGGGAGACCCAGTACTTC. As protein: CSAFRETQYF.

The chain has TRBV9 and TRBJ2-5, with 7 bases fitting TRBD1. J was trimmed by 2 bases and V by 3 bases; bases with no gene match: 1. Germline loops: CDR1 SGDLS, CDR2 YYNGEE. This CDR3 spans 13 amino acids. Here the CDR3 DNA reads TGTGCCAGCAGCGCGACAGGGCAAGAGACCCAGTACTTC. Translation gives CASSATGQETQYF.

The chain has TRBV29-1 and TRBJ1-2, with 7 bases identical to TRBD1. The germline CDR1 and CDR2 sequences are SQVTM and ANQGSEA. The junction had 7 bases not matched to a gene; V was cut back by 5 bases and J by 4 bases. This CDR3 spans 13 amino acids. Here the CDR3 DNA reads TGCAGCGTTAGGGACAGCCCGACCTATGGCTACACCTTC. Encoded protein: CSVRDSPTYGYTF.

The V gene is TRBV19, the J gene TRBJ2-5, with TRBD1 matching over 7 bases. Germline assignment: CDR1 LNHDA and CDR2 SQIVND (reference sequence). The CDR3 is made up of 12 amino acids. V lost 10 bases and J lost 3; bases outside the gene matches: 5. The CDR3 here is CATSTGEETQYF. The CDR3 coding sequence is TGTGCCACCAGCACAGGGGAAGAGACCCAGTACTTC.

To note about this clone: The sample carries other DNA sequences with the same CDR3. This rearrangement joins TRBV9 to TRBJ2-1; D is uncertain. Trimming took 0 bases from V and 8 from J, leaving 9 bases between them. Germline values: CDR1 SGDLS, CDR2 YYNGEE. The CDR3 covers 13 residues. In DNA, the CDR3 is TGTGCCAGCAGCGTAGCTCCTTCCGATGAGCAGTTCTTC. Translated, it gives CASSVAPSDEQFF.

The chain joins TRBV6-1 to TRBJ2-1; unclear D gene. There are 12 residues in the CDR3. Germline CDR1 MNHNS, CDR2 SASEGT. V shed 2 bases and J shed 4 bases, with 3 bases lying between them. The CDR3 loop reads CASSEPYNEQFF. The CDR3 DNA reads TGTGCCAGCAGTGAACCGTACAATGAGCAGTTCTTC.

The chain recombines TRBV4-2 with TRBJ2-7, with a tentative D call TRBD2 (5 bases). Germline V CDR1 and CDR2: LGHNA, YNFKEQ. V gave up 3 bases and J gave up 2 bases, with 11 bases separating them. The CDR3 contains 14 residues. For the CDR3, the DNA is TGTGCCAGCAGCCAGTACCCCGGGGCCTACGAGCAGTACTTC. It is translated as CASSQYPGAYEQYF.

This chain joins TRBV10-2 and TRBJ1-2; 8 bases are a match to TRBD1. J was trimmed by 4 bases and V by 7 bases; bases with no gene match: 14. The germline V gene has CDR1 WSHSY and CDR2 SAAADI. The CDR3 extends over 16 amino acids. The CDR3 DNA sequence: TGCGCCAGCAAATCCCGGGCAGGGGGCTTGAGCTATGGCTACACCTTC. The encoded protein is CASKSRAGGLSYGYTF.

The V and J genes are TRBV7-6 and TRBJ2-1; the D gene is possibly TRBD1 (7 bases). Trimming took 5 bases from V and 8 from J, leaving 19 bases between them. The CDR3 spans 15 residues. CDR1 and CDR2 (germline): SGHVS, FNYEAQ. The CDR3 is CASSRFDREDDEQFF. Here the CDR3 DNA reads TGTGCCAGCAGCCGATTCGACAGGGAGGACGATGAGCAGTTCTTC.

The chain combines TRBV23-1 with TRBJ1-1; D remains unclear. TRBV23-1 is sorted into the ORF group, with uncertain function. The CDR3 runs 14 residues. V lost 1 base and J lost 5, with 11 bases in between. CDR3 nucleotide sequence: TGCGCCAGCAGTCAATGGGAGAGAGGGACTGAAGCTTTCTTT. Translating gives CASSQWERGTEAFF.

This chain connects TRBV28 to TRBJ2-7; perhaps TRBD1 as D (5 bases). From germline, CDR1 is MDHEN and CDR2 SYDVKM. V lost 6 bases and J 4 bases, leaving 16 bases between the germline ends. The CDR3 sequence is 14 residues long. The CDR3 sequence is CASSPLGRVYEQYF. The CDR3 DNA reads TGTGCCAGCAGCCCGCTAGGCAGGGTATACGAGCAGTACTTC. The complete variable domain, with remaining parts taken from reference TRBV28 and TRBJ2-7, reads DVKVTQSSRYLVKRTGEKVFLECVQDMDHENMFWYRQDPGLGLRLIYFSYDVKMKEKGDIPEGYSVSREKKERFSLILESASTNQTSMYLCASSPLGRVYEQYFGPGTRLTVT.

Of note for this clone: A much more abundant neighbour one base away suggests this may be a read error. Other nucleotide sequences in the sample specify the same CDR3. The J gene is TRBJ2-3, the V gene TRBV9; unclear D gene. Trimming pared 0 bases from V and 0 bases from J, leaving 8 bases between. Germline V gene lookup returns CDR1 SGDLS and CDR2 YYNGEE. The CDR3 spans 15 residues. The CDR3 DNA reads as TGTGCCAGCAGCGTAGGAGCGTCTAGCACAGATACGCAGTATTTT. Translating gives CASSVGASSTDTQYF.

The V and J genes are TRBV4-3 and TRBJ2-5, with 11 nucleotides matching TRBD2. The germline V gene encodes CDR1 LGHNA and CDR2 YSLEER. Trimming removed 5 bases from V and 11 bases from J; junction bases left unmatched: 16. The CDR3 has 16 residues. CDR3 in DNA: TGCGCCAGCAGCAAAGGGGTAGCGGGAGGGGTTCGGGAGCAGTACTTC. This codes for CASSKGVAGGVREQYF.

The chain uses TRBV14 and TRBJ2-7; 7 bases agree with TRBD2. V trimming: 1 base; J trimming: 3 bases; junction bases outside the gene matches: 3. Germline V gene data show CDR1 as SGHDN and CDR2 as FVKESK. This CDR3 has 14 residues. The CDR3 protein is CASSQGDYYYEQYF. The DNA for the CDR3 is TGTGCCAGCAGCCAAGGGGACTATTACTACGAGCAGTACTTC.

The chain links TRBV6-1 to TRBJ2-1; D remains ambiguous. CDR3 length: 15 residues. From germline, CDR1 is MNHNS and CDR2 SASEGT. V lost 5 bases and J lost 0, with 11 bases in between. DNA of the CDR3: TGTGCCAGCAGTCCTCTTATTGGCTCCTACAATGAGCAGTTCTTC. Translation gives CASSPLIGSYNEQFF.

To note about this clone: The same CDR3 can be traced to other DNA sequences in this sample. V is TRBV9 and J is TRBJ2-7; D gene unclear. CDR3 length: 14 amino acids. Germline assignment: CDR1 SGDLS and CDR2 YYNGEE. The V end was cut by 0 bases, the J end by 2 bases, with 9 bases between. The CDR3: CASSVGGRPYEQYF. For the CDR3, the DNA is TGTGCCAGCAGCGTAGGAGGCAGGCCCTACGAGCAGTACTTC.

The chain links TRBV27 to TRBJ2-3; D call uncertain. The V end lost 5 bases, the J end lost 1 base, and 10 bases lay between the germline ends. The CDR3 runs to 14 residues. CDR1 and CDR2 (germline): MNHEY, SMNVEV (reference sequence). The CDR3 coding sequence is TGTGCCAGCAGTCCTTTTCAGGGCACAGATACGCAGTATTTT. Its protein product is CASSPFQGTDTQYF.

About this clone itself: This same CDR3 is encoded by further DNA sequences in the sample. The chain recombines TRBV27 with TRBJ2-3; D perhaps matches TRBD1 (5 bases). V gave up 5 bases and J gave up 5 bases, with 5 bases separating them. The CDR3 length is 11 residues. CDR1 MNHEY and CDR2 SMNVEV come from the germline V gene (reference sequence). The CDR3 bases are TGTGCCAGCAGTAGGGGAGATACGCAGTATTTT. It is translated as CASSRGDTQYF.